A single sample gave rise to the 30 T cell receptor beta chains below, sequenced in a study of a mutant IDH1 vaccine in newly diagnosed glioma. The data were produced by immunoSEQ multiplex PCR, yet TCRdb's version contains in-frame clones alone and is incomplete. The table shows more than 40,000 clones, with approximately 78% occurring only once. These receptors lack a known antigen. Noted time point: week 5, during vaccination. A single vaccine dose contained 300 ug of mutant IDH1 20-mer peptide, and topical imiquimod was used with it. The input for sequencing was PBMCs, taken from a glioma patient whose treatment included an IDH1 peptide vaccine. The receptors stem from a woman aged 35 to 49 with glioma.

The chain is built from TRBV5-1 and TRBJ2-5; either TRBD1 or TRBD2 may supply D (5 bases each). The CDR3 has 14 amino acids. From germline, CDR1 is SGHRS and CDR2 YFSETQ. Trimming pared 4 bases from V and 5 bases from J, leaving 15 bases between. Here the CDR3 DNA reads TGCGCCAGCAGCCGGGACCCTAACCGGGAGACCCAGTACTTC. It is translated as CASSRDPNRETQYF. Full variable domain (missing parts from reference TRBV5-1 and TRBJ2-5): KAGVTQTPRYLIKTRGQQVTLSCSPISGHRSVSWYQQTPGQGLQFLFEYFSETQRNKGNFPGRFSGRQFSNSRSEMNVSTLELGDSALYLCASSRDPNRETQYFGPGTRLLVL.

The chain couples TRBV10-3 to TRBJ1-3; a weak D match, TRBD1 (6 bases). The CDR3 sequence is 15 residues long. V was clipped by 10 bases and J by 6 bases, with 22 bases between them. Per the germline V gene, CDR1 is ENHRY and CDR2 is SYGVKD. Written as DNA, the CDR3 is TGTGCCACCGCAGTCCGGGGGCAGGCGGAAAACACCATATATTTT. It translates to CATAVRGQAENTIYF.

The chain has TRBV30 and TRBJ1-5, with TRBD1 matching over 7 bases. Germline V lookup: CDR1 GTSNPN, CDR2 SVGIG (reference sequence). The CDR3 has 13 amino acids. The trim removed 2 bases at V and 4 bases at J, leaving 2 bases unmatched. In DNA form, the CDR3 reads TGTGCCTGGAGTTTGACAGGGAATCAGCCCCAGCATTTT. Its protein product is CAWSLTGNQPQHF.

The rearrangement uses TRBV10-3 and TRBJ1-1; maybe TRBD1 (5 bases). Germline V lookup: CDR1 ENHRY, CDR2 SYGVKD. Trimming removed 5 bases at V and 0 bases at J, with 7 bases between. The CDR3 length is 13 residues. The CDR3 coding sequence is TGTGCCATCAGTCGGGACGTGAACACTGAAGCTTTCTTT. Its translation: CAISRDVNTEAFF.

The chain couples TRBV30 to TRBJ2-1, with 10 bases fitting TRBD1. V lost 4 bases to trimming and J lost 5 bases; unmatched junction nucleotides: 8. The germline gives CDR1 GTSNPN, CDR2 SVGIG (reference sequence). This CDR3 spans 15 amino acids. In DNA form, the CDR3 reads TGTGCCTGGACCCCGACAGGGGGCATGAACAATGAGCAGTTCTTC. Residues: CAWTPTGGMNNEQFF.

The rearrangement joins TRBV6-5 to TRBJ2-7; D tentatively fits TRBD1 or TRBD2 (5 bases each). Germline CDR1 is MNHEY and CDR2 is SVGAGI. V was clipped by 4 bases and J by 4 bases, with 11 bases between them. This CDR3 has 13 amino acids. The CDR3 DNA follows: TGTGCCAGCAGTTTTTTGGGGGAATACGAGCAGTACTTC. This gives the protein CASSFLGEYEQYF.

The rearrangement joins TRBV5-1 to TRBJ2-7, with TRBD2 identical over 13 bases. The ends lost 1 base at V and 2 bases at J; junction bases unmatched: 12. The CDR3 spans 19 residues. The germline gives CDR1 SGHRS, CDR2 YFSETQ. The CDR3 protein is CASSLWTSGGPFRTYEQYF. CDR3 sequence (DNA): TGCGCCAGCAGCTTGTGGACTAGCGGGGGCCCATTCCGCACCTACGAGCAGTACTTC.

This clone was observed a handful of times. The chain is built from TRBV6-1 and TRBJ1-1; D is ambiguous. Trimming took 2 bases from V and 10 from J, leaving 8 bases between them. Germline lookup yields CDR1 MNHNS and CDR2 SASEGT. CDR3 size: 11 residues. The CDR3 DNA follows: TGTGCCAGCAGTGAACCCTACCCAGCTTTCTTT. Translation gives CASSEPYPAFF.

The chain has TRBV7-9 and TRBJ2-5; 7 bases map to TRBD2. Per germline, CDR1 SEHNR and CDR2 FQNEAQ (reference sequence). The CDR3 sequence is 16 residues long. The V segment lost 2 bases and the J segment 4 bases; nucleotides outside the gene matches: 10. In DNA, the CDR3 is TGTGCCAGCAGCTTATTGGCGGGGGTCTTGCGAGAGACCCAGTACTTC. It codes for CASSLLAGVLRETQYF. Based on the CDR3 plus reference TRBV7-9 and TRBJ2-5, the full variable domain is DTGVSQNPRHKITKRGQNVTFRCDPISEHNRLYWYRQTLGQGPEFLTYFQNEAQLEKSRLLSDRFSAERPKGSFSTLEIQRTEQGDSAMYLCASSLLAGVLRETQYFGPGTRLLVL.

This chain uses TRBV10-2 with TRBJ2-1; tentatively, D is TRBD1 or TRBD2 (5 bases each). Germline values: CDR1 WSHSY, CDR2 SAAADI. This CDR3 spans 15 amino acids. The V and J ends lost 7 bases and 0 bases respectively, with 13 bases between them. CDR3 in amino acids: CASTLGDGSYNEQFF. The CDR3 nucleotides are TGCGCCAGCACCCTCGGGGACGGCTCCTACAATGAGCAGTTCTTC.

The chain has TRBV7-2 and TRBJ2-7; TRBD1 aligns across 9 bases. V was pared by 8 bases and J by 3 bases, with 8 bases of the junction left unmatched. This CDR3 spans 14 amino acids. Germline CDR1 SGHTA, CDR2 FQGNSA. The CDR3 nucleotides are TGTGCCAGCGGGGACAGGGCCTTTAACTACGAGCAGTACTTC. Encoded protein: CASGDRAFNYEQYF.

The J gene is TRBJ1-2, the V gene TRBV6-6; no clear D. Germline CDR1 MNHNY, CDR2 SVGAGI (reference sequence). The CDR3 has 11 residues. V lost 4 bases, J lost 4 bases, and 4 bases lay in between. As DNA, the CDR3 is TGTGCCAGCAGTTCCGTCTATGGCTACACCTTC. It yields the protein CASSSVYGYTF.

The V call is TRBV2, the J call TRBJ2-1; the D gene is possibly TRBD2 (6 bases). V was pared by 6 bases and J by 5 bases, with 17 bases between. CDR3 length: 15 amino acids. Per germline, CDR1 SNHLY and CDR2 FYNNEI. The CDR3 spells CASRRRRDDNNEQFF. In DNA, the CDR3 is TGTGCCAGCAGGAGGCGGCGGGATGACAACAATGAGCAGTTCTTC.

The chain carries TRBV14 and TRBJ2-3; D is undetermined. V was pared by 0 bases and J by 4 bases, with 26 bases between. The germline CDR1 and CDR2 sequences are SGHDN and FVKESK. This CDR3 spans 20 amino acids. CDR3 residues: CASSQDFYYRYRSGADTQYF. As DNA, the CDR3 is TGTGCCAGCAGCCAAGACTTCTATTACCGGTACCGTAGTGGCGCAGATACGCAGTATTTT. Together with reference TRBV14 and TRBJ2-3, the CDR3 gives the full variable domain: EAGVTQFPSHSVIEKGQTVTLRCDPISGHDNLYWYRRVMGKEIKFLLHFVKESKQDESGMPNNRFLAERTGGTYSTLKVQPAELEDSGVYFCASSQDFYYRYRSGADTQYFGPGTRLTVL.

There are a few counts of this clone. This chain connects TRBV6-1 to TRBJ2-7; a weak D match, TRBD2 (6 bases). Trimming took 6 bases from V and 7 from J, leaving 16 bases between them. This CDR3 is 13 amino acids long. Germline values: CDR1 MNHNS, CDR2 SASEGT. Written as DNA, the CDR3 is TGTGCCAGCAGCGGGCGGCAGGCGGGGGAGCAGTACTTC. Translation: CASSGRQAGEQYF.

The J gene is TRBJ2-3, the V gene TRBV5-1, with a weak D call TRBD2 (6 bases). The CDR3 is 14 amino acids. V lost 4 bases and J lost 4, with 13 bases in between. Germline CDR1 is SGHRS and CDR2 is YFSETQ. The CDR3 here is CASSPGVVADTQYF. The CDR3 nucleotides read TGCGCCAGCAGCCCGGGAGTAGTGGCAGATACGCAGTATTTT.

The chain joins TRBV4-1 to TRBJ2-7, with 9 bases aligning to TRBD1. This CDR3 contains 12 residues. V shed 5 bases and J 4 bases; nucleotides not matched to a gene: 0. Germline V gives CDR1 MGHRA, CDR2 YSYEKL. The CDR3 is CASSGTGYEQYF. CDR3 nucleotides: TGCGCCAGCAGCGGGACAGGGTACGAGCAGTACTTC.

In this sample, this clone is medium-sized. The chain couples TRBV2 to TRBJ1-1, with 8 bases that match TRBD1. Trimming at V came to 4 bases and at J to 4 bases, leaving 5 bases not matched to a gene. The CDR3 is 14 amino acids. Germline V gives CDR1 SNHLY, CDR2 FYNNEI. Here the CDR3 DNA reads TGTGCCAGCAGTGGGACAGGGCAGGGCACTGAAGCTTTCTTT. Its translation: CASSGTGQGTEAFF.

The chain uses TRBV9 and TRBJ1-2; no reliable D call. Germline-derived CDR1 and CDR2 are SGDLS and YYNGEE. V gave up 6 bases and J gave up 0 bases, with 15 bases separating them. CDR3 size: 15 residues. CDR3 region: CASTPEAHSNYGYTF. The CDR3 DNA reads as TGTGCCAGCACACCGGAAGCGCATTCTAACTATGGCTACACCTTC.

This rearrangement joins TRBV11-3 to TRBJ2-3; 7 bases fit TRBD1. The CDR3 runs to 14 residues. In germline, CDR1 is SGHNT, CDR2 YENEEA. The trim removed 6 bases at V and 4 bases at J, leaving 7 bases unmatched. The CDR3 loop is CASSYGQAADTQYF. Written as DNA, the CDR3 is TGTGCCAGCAGTTACGGACAGGCGGCAGATACGCAGTATTTT. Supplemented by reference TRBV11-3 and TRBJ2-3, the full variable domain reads EAGVVQSPRYKIIEKKQPVAFWCNPISGHNTLYWYLQNLGQGPELLIRYENEEAVDDSQLPKDRFSAERLKGVDSTLKIQPAELGDSAVYLCASSYGQAADTQYFGPGTRLTVL.

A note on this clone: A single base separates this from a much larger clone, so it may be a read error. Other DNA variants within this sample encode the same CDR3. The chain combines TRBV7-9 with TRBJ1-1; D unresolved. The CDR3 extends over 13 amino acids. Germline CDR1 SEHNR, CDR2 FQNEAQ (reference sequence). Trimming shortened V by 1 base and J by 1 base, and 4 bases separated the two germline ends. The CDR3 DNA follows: TGTGCCAGCAGCTTAGAAGGGAACACTGAAGCTTTCTTT. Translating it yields CASSLEGNTEAFF.

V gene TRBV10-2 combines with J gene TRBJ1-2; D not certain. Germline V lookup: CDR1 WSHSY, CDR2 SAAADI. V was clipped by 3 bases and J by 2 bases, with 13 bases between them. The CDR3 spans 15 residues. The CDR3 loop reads CASSDRSAKNYGYTF. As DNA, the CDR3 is TGCGCCAGCAGTGATCGGTCAGCTAAAAACTATGGCTACACCTTC.

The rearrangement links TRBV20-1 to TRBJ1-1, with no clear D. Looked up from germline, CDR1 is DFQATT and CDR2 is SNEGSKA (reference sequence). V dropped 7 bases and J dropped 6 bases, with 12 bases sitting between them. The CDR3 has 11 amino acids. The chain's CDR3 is CSVPKLPEAFF. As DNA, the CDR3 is TGCAGTGTCCCGAAACTCCCTGAAGCTTTCTTT.

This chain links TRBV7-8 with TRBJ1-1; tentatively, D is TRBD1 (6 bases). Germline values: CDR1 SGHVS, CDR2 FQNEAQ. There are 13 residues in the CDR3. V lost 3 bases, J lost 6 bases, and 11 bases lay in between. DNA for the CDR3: TGTGCCAGCAGCTTTCGGGAGGGGGCTGAAGCTTTCTTT. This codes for CASSFREGAEAFF.

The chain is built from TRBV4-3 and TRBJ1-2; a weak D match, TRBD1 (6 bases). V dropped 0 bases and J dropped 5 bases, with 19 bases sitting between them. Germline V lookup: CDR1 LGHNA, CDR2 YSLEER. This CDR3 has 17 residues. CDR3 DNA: TGCGCCAGCAGCCAAGATCGGGGGACAACTCTTTCTTATGGCTACACCTTC. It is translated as CASSQDRGTTLSYGYTF.

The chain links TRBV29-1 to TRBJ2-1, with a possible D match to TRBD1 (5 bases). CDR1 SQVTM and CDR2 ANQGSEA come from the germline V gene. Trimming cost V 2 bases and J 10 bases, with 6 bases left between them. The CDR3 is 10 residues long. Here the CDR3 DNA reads TGCAGCGTTGAATACAGGGAGCAGTTCTTC. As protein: CSVEYREQFF.

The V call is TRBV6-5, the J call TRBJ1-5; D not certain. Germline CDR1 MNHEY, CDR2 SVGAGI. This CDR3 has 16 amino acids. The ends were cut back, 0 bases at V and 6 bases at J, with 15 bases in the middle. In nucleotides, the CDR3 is TGTGCCAGCAGTTACTCAGGACCACACGGAGGTCAGCCCCAGCATTTT. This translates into CASSYSGPHGGQPQHF.

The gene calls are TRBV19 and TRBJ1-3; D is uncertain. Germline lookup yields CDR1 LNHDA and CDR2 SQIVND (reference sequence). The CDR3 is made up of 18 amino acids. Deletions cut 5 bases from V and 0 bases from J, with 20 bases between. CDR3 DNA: TGTGCCAGTAGTCTTGGGAAGGGCCTACTTACCTCTGGAAACACCATATATTTT. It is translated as CASSLGKGLLTSGNTIYF.

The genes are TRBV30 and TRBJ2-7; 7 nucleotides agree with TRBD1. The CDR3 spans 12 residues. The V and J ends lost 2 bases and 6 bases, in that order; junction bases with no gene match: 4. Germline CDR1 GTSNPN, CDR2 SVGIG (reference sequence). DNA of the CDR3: TGTGCCTGGAGTATACAGGGGATCGAGCAGTACTTC. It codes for CAWSIQGIEQYF.

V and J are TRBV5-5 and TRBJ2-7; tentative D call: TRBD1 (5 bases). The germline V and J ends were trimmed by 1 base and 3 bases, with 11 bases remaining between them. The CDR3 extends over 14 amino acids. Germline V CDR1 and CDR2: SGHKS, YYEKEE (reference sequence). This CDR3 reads CASSLSPGLYEQYF. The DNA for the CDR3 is TGTGCCAGCAGCTTGTCACCAGGGCTCTACGAGCAGTACTTC. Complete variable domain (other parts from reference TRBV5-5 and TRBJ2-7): DAGVTQSPTHLIKTRGQQVTLRCSPISGHKSVSWYQQVLGQGPQFIFQYYEKEERGRGNFPDRFSARQFPNYSSELNVNALLLGDSALYLCASSLSPGLYEQYFGPGTRLTVT.